Following are 15 T cell receptor beta chains from one sample sequenced in a study of cytomegalovirus exposure and HLA in healthy donors. PCR was performed using 60 Vbeta and 13 Jbeta primers. Clones were read by immunoSEQ multiplex PCR, and TCRdb kept only the in-frame ones, dropping some. The repertoire holds 50,000 to 60,000 clones, roughly 73% seen once, with 2.5% to 3% in the top ten. Specimen: PBMCs. All receptors come from a woman in her thirties or forties in good health and CMV-seropositive.

The chain employs TRBV9 and TRBJ2-5, with TRBD1 as a possible D gene (5 bases). CDR1 is SGDLS, CDR2 YYNGEE, per germline. This CDR3 is 14 amino acids long. Deletions cut 3 bases from V and 1 base from J, with 10 bases between. CDR3 protein: CASSGFRGQETQYF. Written as DNA, the CDR3 is TGTGCCAGCAGCGGATTTAGGGGCCAAGAGACCCAGTACTTC.

V is TRBV7-2 and J is TRBJ2-3; 14 nucleotides align to TRBD2. The CDR3 runs 16 residues. Germline V gives CDR1 SGHTA, CDR2 FQGNSA. With 5 bases clipped from V and 4 bases from J, the junction kept 5 bases outside the gene matches. The CDR3 region has the DNA TGTGCCAGCAGCCAGACGGGACTAGCGGGGGCAGATACGCAGTATTTT. Its translation is CASSQTGLAGADTQYF.

Worth noting for this clone: In the same sample, other DNA sequences code for this CDR3. V and J are TRBV14 and TRBJ2-1; TRBD1 aligns across 7 bases. With V trimmed by 4 bases and J by 4 bases, 4 bases remained unmatched. Germline-derived CDR1 and CDR2 are SGHDN and FVKESK. The CDR3 sequence is 14 residues long. The CDR3 DNA is TGTGCCAGCAGCCTTGGACAGGTTTACAATGAGCAGTTCTTC. Its protein product is CASSLGQVYNEQFF. The variable domain in full, completed from reference TRBV14 and TRBJ2-1, reads EAGVTQFPSHSVIEKGQTVTLRCDPISGHDNLYWYRRVMGKEIKFLLHFVKESKQDESGMPNNRFLAERTGGTYSTLKVQPAELEDSGVYFCASSLGQVYNEQFFGPGTRLTVL.

This chain connects TRBV29-1 to TRBJ1-1; no clear D. This CDR3 spans 13 amino acids. The germline V gene has CDR1 SQVTM and CDR2 ANQGSEA. V gave up 2 bases and J gave up 0 bases, with 7 bases separating them. The CDR3 DNA is TGCAGCGTTGAAAACAGCTTGAACACTGAAGCTTTCTTT. It yields the protein CSVENSLNTEAFF.

The chain recombines TRBV6-1 with TRBJ1-2, with TRBD1 matching over 9 bases. Germline values: CDR1 MNHNS, CDR2 SASEGT. With V trimmed by 0 bases and J by 3 bases, 2 bases remained unmatched. The CDR3 consists of 15 residues. The CDR3 sequence: CASSEAGTGHYGYTF. CDR3 nucleotides: TGTGCCAGCAGTGAAGCAGGGACAGGGCACTATGGCTACACCTTC.

The chain recombines TRBV6-6 with TRBJ1-5; a possible D gene is TRBD1 (5 bases). Germline V gene sequence: CDR1 MNHNY, CDR2 SVGAGI (reference sequence). The CDR3 is 15 amino acids. The V end lost 2 bases, the J end lost 4 bases, and 12 bases lay between the germline ends. The CDR3 spells CASSYGRGGNQPQHF. The CDR3 DNA is TGTGCCAGCAGTTACGGTCGGGGGGGGAATCAGCCCCAGCATTTT.

The V gene is TRBV5-1, the J gene TRBJ2-5, with a possible D match to TRBD1 (5 bases). Looked up from germline, CDR1 is SGHRS and CDR2 is YFSETQ. The CDR3 loop spans 16 amino acids. The V and J ends lost 1 base and 4 bases respectively, with 17 bases between them. CDR3 in amino acids: CASSLSGRARRETQYF. CDR3 nucleotides: TGCGCCAGCAGCTTGAGTGGCAGGGCAAGACGAGAGACCCAGTACTTC.

The rearrangement links TRBV18 to TRBJ1-4; the D is unclear. The CDR3 loop spans 13 amino acids. Germline values: CDR1 KGHSH, CDR2 LQKENI. The V gene lost 3 bases and the J gene lost 10 bases, with 12 bases spanning the gap. CDR3 sequence: CASSPSGGGKLFF. In DNA, the CDR3 is TGTGCCAGCTCACCCAGTGGAGGCGGAAAACTGTTTTTT.

This chain connects TRBV11-1 to TRBJ2-4; D is perhaps TRBD2 (5 bases). Germline assignment: CDR1 SGHAT and CDR2 FQDESV (reference sequence). V gave up 2 bases and J gave up 5 bases, with 10 bases separating them. The length of the CDR3 is 14 residues. In DNA, the CDR3 is TGTGCCAGCAGCTTAAATAAGGGAGAAAACATTCAGTACTTC. This encodes CASSLNKGENIQYF.

The chain recombines TRBV9 with TRBJ1-1; the D gene is possibly TRBD1 (5 bases). V lost 0 bases and J 1 base, leaving 10 bases between the germline ends. Germline assignment: CDR1 SGDLS and CDR2 YYNGEE. The CDR3 runs to 15 residues. CDR3 nucleotide sequence: TGTGCCAGCAGCGTAGAACCGGGGGGGAACACTGAAGCTTTCTTT. Translated: CASSVEPGGNTEAFF.

CDR3 coding DNA: TGTGCCAGCAGCCCCCGGGACTCCGCACACGAGCAGTACTTC. It yields the protein CASSPRDSAHEQYF. The chain joins TRBV7-8 to TRBJ2-7, with D possibly being TRBD2 (6 bases). The CDR3 is 14 amino acids. Trimming removed 5 bases at V and 5 bases at J, with 16 bases between. CDR1 and CDR2 from the germline V gene are SGHVS and FQNEAQ. Full variable domain (missing parts from reference TRBV7-8 and TRBJ2-7): GAGVSQSPRYKVAKRGQDVALRCDPISGHVSLFWYQQALGQGPEFLTYFQNEAQLDKSGLPSDRFFAERPEGSVSTLKIQRTQQEDSAVYLCASSPRDSAHEQYFGPGTRLTVT.

DNA of the CDR3: TGTGCCAGCAGCTCATCCTACGAGCAGTACTTC. This encodes CASSSSYEQYF. J is TRBJ2-7 and V is TRBV5-4; D gene uncertain. The germline gives CDR1 SGHNT, CDR2 YYREEE (reference sequence). V lost 3 bases to trimming and J lost 1 base, with 2 bases between them. The CDR3 sequence is 11 residues long.

This rearrangement joins TRBV7-2 to TRBJ1-3, with 11 bases lining up with TRBD1. Germline V gene sequence: CDR1 SGHTA, CDR2 FQGNSA. Losses at the gene ends were 5 bases for V and 7 bases for J; bases not matched to a gene: 7. The CDR3 has 15 residues. The CDR3 sequence is CASSAGQGARNTIYF. CDR3 in DNA: TGTGCCAGCAGCGCTGGACAGGGGGCGAGGAACACCATATATTTT.

The chain recombines TRBV7-6 with TRBJ2-5; D is perhaps TRBD1 (6 bases). Trimming removed 4 bases from V and 5 bases from J, with 17 bases in between. Per the germline V gene, CDR1 is SGHVS and CDR2 is FNYEAQ. The CDR3 length is 15 residues. The CDR3 bases are TGTGCCAGCAGCTCCTTGGGTGGGGGCTTGGAGACCCAGTACTTC. It specifies CASSSLGGGLETQYF. Full variable domain (remainder filled in from reference TRBV7-6 and TRBJ2-5): GAGVSQSPRYKVTKRGQDVALRCDPISGHVSLYWYRQALGQGPEFLTYFNYEAQQDKSGLPNDRFSAERPEGSISTLTIQRTEQRDSAMYRCASSSLGGGLETQYFGPGTRLLVL.

The chain couples TRBV27 to TRBJ1-6; D gene unclear. CDR3 length: 15 residues. V lost 2 bases and J 7 bases, leaving 12 bases between the germline ends. The germline V gene encodes CDR1 MNHEY and CDR2 SMNVEV (reference sequence). The CDR3 bases are TGTGCCAGCAGTTTAGAGAGCCGAAACAATTCACCCCTCCACTTT. Residues: CASSLESRNNSPLHF.